This T cell receptor beta chain derives from a study of T cells expressing NK-cell markers (dated by TCRdb to about 2020). Notes on the research overall: TCR beta-chain repertoires were profiled in sorted CD3+CD56+NKG2C+, CD3+CD56+NKG2C- and CD3+CD56-NKG2C+ T-cell subsets from eight donors. Of the eight sequenced donors, seven were found to be HCMV-seropositive and one was found to be HCMV-seronegative. All eight donors whose samples were sequenced were randomly selected healthy volunteers, three of them men and five women. Libraries were sequenced as 2 x 150 bp reads on Illumina HiSeq 2000/2500, MiSeq or NextSeq. The research as a whole found: Those dominant clonotypes were again the most abundant among CD3+CD56-NKG2C+ cells in a few donors, at about 25-60.1%. Whether the expanded NKG2C-expressing T cell clones were specific for HCMV antigens was left unclear. In several donors, the dominant CD3+CD56+NKG2C+ clonotypes were among the top 10 CD8+ clonotypes and accounted for about 1.0-7.5% of CD8+ T cells.

Turning to this clonotype: Its antigen is unknown.

To determine HCMV serostatus, a commercial ELISA kit was used to detect HCMV-specific IgG in serum. Peripheral blood mononuclear cells were isolated from blood by Ficoll density gradient centrifugation. Reads for this sample came from an Illumina HiSeq 2000. TCR beta cDNA libraries were prepared using 5'RACE template switching, which introduced a universal primer site and unique molecular identifiers. Priming for cDNA synthesis came from the TCR beta constant segment, and two successive PCR amplification steps followed. Per the authors' processing: MIGEC handled demultiplexing of the reads and grouping by UMI, while MiTCR was used to assemble and quantify clonotypes. Only TCR cDNA sequences supported by at least two reads were kept to exclude erroneous sequences. The tcR package was used for downstream repertoire analysis, with clonotypes matched between fractions based on CDR3 nucleotide sequence plus V segment. Antigen specificity was annotated against VDJdb with VDJmatch, allowing one amino acid substitution in CDR3. Based on TCRdb reprocessing of the reads, there is one entry per CDR3 protein sequence, and DNA is missing. V and J calls and clone size were set by TCRdb, not the authors. The table kept for this sample lists 440,000 or so distinct CDR3 sequences. Jointly, the top ten make up 6% to 9.5% of the sample.

In the germline V gene, CDR1 corresponds to LGHNA and CDR2 to YSLEER. Inclusive of the bounding cysteine and phenylalanine, the CDR3 is 14 residues long. There is no recorded DNA. Sequenced sample: blood T cells: a sorted CD56 or NKG2C T cell subset, CD4+ or CD8+ T cells, or bulk PBMC T cells (not recorded which). The rearranged segments are TRBV4-3 and TRBJ1-2; TCRdb gives TRBD1 as the D gene, but with no DNA this cannot be confirmed. This clonotype was obtained from a woman between 18 and 75 years old in good health. This receptor carries the CDR3 CASSQERDREGYTF.